This T cell receptor (beta chain) was captured in a study of OX40 agonist ivuxolimab in advanced cancers. Generated by immunoSEQ multiplex PCR, the TCRdb table keeps only in-frame clones and is missing some. The data contain approximately 91,000 clones, around 88% of them singletons. This CDR3 comprises 15 residues. Germline CDR1 is SGHRS and CDR2 is YFSETQ. V dropped 4 bases and J dropped 11 bases, with 24 bases sitting between them. This clonotype was obtained from an adult with an advanced solid tumor such as melanoma, head and neck, liver or kidney cancer. This sample comprised CD4+ or CD8+ T cells sorted from blood, obtained in a trial of the OX40 agonist ivuxolimab. The chain uses TRBV5-1 and TRBJ1-1; D may be TRBD1 (6 bases). The CDR3 is CASSPRGHENVAAFF. The CDR3 region has the DNA TGCGCCAGCAGCCCGCGGGGACACGAGAATGTAGCGGCTTTCTTT.